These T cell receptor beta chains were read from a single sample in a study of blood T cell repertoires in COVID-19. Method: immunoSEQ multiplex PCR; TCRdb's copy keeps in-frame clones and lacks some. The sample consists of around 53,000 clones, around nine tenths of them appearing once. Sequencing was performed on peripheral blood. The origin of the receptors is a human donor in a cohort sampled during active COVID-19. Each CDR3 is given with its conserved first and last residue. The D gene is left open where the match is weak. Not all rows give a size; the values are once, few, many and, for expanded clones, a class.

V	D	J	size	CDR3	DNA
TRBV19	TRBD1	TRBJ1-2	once	CASSHVERTGSYGYTF	TGTGCCAGTAGTCACGTTGAGAGGACAGGGAGCTATGGCTACACCTTC
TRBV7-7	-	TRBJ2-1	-	CASSLEASQFF	TGTGCTAGCAGCTTAGAGGCTAGTCAGTTCTTC
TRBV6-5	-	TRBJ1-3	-	CASSYGQNEPNTIYF	TGTGCCAGCAGTTATGGGCAAAATGAGCCTAACACCATATATTTT
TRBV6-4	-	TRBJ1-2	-	CASSATAGVHGYTF	TGTGCCAGCAGTGCCACAGCAGGGGTACATGGCTACACCTTC
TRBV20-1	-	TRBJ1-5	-	CSASFQGAQPQHF	TGCAGTGCTAGTTTTCAGGGTGCTCAGCCCCAGCATTTT
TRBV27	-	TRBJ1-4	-	CASSLGGNEKLFF	TGTGCCAGCAGTTTGGGGGGGAATGAAAAACTGTTTTTT
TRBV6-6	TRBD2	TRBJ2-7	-	CASSPRRGGAGEQYF	TGTGCCAGCAGTCCCCGCCGGGGGGGGGCCGGCGAGCAGTACTTC
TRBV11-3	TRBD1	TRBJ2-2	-	CASSSETRDRVSGELFF	TGTGCCAGCAGTTCTGAAACCCGGGACAGGGTTAGCGGGGAGCTGTTTTTT
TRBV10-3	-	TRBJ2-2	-	CAALQGLDTGELFF	TGTGCCGCACTACAGGGTTTGGACACCGGGGAGCTGTTTTTT
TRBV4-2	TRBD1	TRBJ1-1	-	CASSQDRGQAFMNTEAFF	TGTGCCAGCAGCCAAGATCGGGGACAGGCGTTTATGAACACTGAAGCTTTCTTT
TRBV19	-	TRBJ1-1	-	CASSIGPRGTEAFF	TGTGCCAGTAGTATCGGACCTAGGGGCACTGAAGCTTTCTTT
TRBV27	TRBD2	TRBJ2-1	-	CATYDPTSGRDNEQFF	TGTGCCACCTACGACCCGACTAGCGGGAGAGATAATGAGCAGTTCTTC
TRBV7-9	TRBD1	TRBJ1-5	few	CASSLAGTGQHF	TGTGCCAGCAGCCTAGCTGGGACAGGCCAGCATTTT
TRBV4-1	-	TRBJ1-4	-	CASSQEGGRATNEKLFF	TGCGCCAGCAGCCAAGAAGGGGGGAGGGCGACTAATGAAAAACTGTTTTTT
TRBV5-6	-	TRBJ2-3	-	CASSLAVGTTDTQYF	TGTGCCAGCAGCTTGGCCGTCGGGACTACAGATACGCAGTATTTT
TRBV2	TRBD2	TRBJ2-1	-	CASSVATSDYNEQFF	TGTGCCAGCAGTGTGGCGACTAGCGACTACAATGAGCAGTTCTTC
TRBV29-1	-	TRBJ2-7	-	CSVQLEYEQYF	TGCAGCGTCCAGTTGGAGTACGAGCAGTACTTC
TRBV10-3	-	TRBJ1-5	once	CAISDSGDSTSNQPQHF	TGTGCCATCAGTGATTCGGGGGATAGCACTAGCAATCAGCCCCAGCATTTT
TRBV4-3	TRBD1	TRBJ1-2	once	CASSQDIQDRVYGYTF	TGCGCCAGCAGCCAAGATATCCAGGACAGGGTCTATGGCTACACCTTC
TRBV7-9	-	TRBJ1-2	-	CASSIGVLYGYTF	TGTGCCAGCAGCATCGGGGTTCTCTATGGCTACACCTTC
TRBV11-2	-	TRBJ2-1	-	CASSRGGGGNEQFF	TGTGCCAGCAGCCGCGGCGGGGGCGGTAATGAGCAGTTCTTC
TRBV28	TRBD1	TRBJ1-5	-	CASRPSGTGKDQPQHF	TGTGCCAGCAGACCCTCCGGGACAGGGAAGGATCAGCCCCAGCATTTT
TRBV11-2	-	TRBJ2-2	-	CASSLPTGPTGELFF	TGTGCCAGCAGCTTGCCTACAGGGCCCACCGGGGAGCTGTTTTTT
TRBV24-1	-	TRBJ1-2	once	CATSESRDIALGGYTF	TGTGCCACCAGTGAATCCCGGGACATCGCTTTAGGTGGCTACACCTTC
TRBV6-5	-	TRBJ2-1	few	CASSPSGPREFF	TGTGCCAGCAGTCCGTCAGGGCCAAGGGAGTTCTTC
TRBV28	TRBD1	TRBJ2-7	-	CASRGTGAGEEQYF	TGTGCCAGCCGTGGGACAGGGGCCGGTGAGGAGCAGTACTTC
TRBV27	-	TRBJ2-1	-	CASSSLPREKRLFF	TGTGCCAGCAGTTCATTACCTCGGGAAAAGAGACTGTTCTTC
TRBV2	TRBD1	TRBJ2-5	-	CASSETSRGPTETQYF	TGTGCCAGCAGTGAAACGTCCAGGGGGCCCACAGAGACCCAGTACTTC
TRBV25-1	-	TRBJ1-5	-	CASRGAGGDQPQHF	TGTGCCAGCAGGGGGGCCGGGGGGGATCAGCCCCAGCATTTT
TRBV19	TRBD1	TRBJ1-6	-	CASSPRDSANSPLHF	TGTGCCAGTAGCCCACGGGACAGTGCAAATTCACCCCTCCACTTT
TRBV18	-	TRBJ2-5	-	CASSPPQPQETQYF	TGTGCCAGCTCACCACCACAACCTCAAGAGACCCAGTACTTC
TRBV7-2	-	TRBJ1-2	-	CASSFGSEGLAYYGYTF	TGTGCCAGCAGCTTCGGTTCGGAGGGACTGGCGTACTATGGCTACACCTTC
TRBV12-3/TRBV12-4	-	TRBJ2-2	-	CASWTMTGELFF	TGTGCCAGCTGGACAATGACCGGGGAGCTGTTTTTT
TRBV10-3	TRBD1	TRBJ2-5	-	CAISEETGFGETQYF	TGTGCCATCAGTGAGGAGACAGGGTTCGGGGAGACCCAGTACTTC
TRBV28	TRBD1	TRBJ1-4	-	CASKIDRGGEKLFF	TGTGCCAGTAAGATCGACAGGGGTGGTGAAAAACTGTTTTTT
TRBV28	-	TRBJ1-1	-	CASSFPRPNANTEAFF	TGTGCCAGCAGTTTTCCCAGGCCGAACGCGAACACTGAAGCTTTCTTT
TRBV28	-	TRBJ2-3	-	CASSYRDFNTDTQYF	TGTGCCAGCAGTTACCGGGACTTCAACACAGATACGCAGTATTTT
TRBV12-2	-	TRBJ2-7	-	CASRLFHLVAGCGYEQYF	TGTGCAAGTCGCTTATTCCATCTGGTAGCGGGATGTGGGTACGAGCAGTACTTC